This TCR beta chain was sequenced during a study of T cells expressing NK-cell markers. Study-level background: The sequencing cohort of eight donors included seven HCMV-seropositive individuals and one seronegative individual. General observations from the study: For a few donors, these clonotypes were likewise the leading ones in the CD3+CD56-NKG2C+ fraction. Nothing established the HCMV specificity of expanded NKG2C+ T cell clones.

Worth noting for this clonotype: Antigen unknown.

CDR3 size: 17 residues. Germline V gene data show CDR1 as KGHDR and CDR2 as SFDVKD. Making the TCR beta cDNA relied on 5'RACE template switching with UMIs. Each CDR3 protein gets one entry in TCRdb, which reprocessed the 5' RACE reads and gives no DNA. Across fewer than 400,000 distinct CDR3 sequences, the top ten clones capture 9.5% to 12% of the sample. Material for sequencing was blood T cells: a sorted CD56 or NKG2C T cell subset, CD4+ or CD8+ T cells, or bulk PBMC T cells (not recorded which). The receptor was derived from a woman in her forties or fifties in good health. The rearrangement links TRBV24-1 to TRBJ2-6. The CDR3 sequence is CATSDAPPGTGANVLTF.